Detailed here is one T cell receptor beta chain. Only in-frame clones appear in the TCRdb table, and some are missing; sequencing was by immunoSEQ multiplex PCR. The data show nearly 2 million clones, with roughly 95% seen just once and under 1.5% held by the top ten. The source of the sample is a study of shared clonotypes between healthy human individuals. Terminally differentiated effector memory CD45RA+ cells were excluded by CCR7 positive selection of CD45RO-negative cells. Donors, healthy HIV-negative adults, lacked recent acute infections or vaccinations. Germline V gives CDR1 SGDLS, CDR2 YYNGEE. CDR3 length equals 15 residues. The ends lost 2 bases at V and 7 bases at J; junction bases unmatched: 9.

Input material: naive CD8+ T cells sorted from blood. The genes are TRBV9 and TRBJ2-1; 7 bases agree with TRBD2. The receptor was derived from a man between 18 and 29 years old in good health. CDR3 in DNA: TGTGCCAGCAGCGTGGGTCGTATGGGGGGGAATGAGCAGTTCTTC. Its protein is CASSVGRMGGNEQFF.